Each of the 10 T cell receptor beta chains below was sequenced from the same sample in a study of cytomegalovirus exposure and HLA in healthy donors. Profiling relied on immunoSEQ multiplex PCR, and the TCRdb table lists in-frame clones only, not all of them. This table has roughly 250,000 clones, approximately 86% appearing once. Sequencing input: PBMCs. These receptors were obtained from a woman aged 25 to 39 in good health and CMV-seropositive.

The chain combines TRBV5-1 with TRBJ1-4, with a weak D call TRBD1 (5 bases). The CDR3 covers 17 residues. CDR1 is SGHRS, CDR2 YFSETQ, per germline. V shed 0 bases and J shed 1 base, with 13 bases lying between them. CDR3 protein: CASSLDGREGTNEKLFF. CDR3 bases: TGCGCCAGCAGCTTGGATGGCAGGGAAGGAACTAATGAAAAACTGTTTTTT.

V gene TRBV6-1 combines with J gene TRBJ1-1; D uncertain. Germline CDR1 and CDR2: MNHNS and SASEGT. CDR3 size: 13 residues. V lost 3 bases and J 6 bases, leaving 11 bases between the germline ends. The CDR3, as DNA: TGTGCCAGCAGTGATGCGGTCACACCTGAAGCTTTCTTT. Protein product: CASSDAVTPEAFF.

The CDR3 here is CASSLTGGLGTEAFF. The CDR3, as DNA: TGCGCCAGCAGCTTAACAGGGGGATTGGGCACTGAAGCTTTCTTT. The V call is TRBV5-1, the J call TRBJ1-1; TRBD1 aligns across 8 bases. Germline CDR1 reads SGHRS; CDR2 reads YFSETQ. Trimming removed 2 bases from V and 4 bases from J; junction bases left unmatched: 7. This CDR3 region has 15 residues.

As DNA, the CDR3 is TGTGCCAGCAGTTTAGGCGGGAGACACTACGAGCAGTACTTC. Protein sequence: CASSLGGRHYEQYF. This sequence joins TRBV27 and TRBJ2-7; 7 nucleotides line up with TRBD2. V gave up 2 bases and J gave up 3 bases; unmatched junction bases: 4. In germline, CDR1 is MNHEY, CDR2 SMNVEV (reference sequence). The CDR3 runs 14 residues.

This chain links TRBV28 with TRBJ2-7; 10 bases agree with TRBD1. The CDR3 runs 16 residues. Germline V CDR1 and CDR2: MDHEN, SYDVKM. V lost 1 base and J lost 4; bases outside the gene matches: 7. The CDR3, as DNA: TGTGCCAGCAGTTTATTGAAGGGACAGGGGTTGTACGAGCAGTACTTC. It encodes CASSLLKGQGLYEQYF. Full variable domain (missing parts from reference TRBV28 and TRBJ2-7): DVKVTQSSRYLVKRTGEKVFLECVQDMDHENMFWYRQDPGLGLRLIYFSYDVKMKEKGDIPEGYSVSREKKERFSLILESASTNQTSMYLCASSLLKGQGLYEQYFGPGTRLTVT.

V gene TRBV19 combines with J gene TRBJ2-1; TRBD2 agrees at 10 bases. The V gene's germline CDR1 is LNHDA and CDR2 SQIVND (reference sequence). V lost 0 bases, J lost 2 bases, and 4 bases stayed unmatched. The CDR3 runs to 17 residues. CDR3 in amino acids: CASSIDYLAGAYNEQFF. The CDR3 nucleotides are TGTGCCAGTAGTATAGACTACCTAGCGGGAGCCTACAATGAGCAGTTCTTC.

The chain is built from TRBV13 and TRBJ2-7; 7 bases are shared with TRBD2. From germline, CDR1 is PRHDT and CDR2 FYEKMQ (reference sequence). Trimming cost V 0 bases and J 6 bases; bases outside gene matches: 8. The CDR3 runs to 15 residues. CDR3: CASSLGREGIGEQYF. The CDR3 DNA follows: TGTGCCAGCAGCTTAGGCAGGGAGGGGATCGGCGAGCAGTACTTC.

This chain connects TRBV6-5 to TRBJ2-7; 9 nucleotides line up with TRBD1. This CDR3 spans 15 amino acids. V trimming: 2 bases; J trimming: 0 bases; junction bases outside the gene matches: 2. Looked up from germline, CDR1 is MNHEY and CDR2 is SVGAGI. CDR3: CASSYGTGSSYEQYF. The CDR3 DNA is TGTGCCAGCAGTTACGGGACAGGGAGCTCCTACGAGCAGTACTTC.

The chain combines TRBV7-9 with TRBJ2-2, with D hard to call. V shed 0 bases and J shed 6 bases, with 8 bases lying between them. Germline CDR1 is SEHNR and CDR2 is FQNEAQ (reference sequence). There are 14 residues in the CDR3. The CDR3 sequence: CASSLASRAGELFF. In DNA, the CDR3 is TGTGCCAGCAGCTTAGCTTCGAGAGCCGGGGAGCTGTTTTTT.

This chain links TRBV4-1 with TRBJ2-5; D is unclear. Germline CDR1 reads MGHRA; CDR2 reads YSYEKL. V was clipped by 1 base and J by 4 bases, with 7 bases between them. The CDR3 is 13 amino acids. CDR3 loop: CASSQGRIETQYF. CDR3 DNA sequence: TGCGCCAGCAGCCAAGGCAGGATAGAGACCCAGTACTTC.